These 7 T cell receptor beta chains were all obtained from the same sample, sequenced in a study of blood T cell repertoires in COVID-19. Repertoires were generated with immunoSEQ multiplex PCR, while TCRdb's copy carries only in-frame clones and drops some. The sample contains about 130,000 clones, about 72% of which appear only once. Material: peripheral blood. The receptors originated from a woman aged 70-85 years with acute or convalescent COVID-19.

The CDR3 bases are TGTGCCACCTCTACTAGCGGGGGGGCGGATACGCAGTATTTT. Protein product: CATSTSGGADTQYF. This chain joins TRBV10-3 and TRBJ2-3; 13 nucleotides agree with TRBD2. The CDR3 spans 14 residues. Germline V lookup: CDR1 ENHRY, CDR2 SYGVKD. V trimming: 10 bases; J trimming: 6 bases; junction bases outside the gene matches: 7.

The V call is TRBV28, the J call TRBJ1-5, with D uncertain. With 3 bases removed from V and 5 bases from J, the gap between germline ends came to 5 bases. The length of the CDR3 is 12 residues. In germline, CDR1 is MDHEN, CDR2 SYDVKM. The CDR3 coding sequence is TGTGCCAGCAGTTTTATCTATCAGCCCCAGCATTTT. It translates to CASSFIYQPQHF.

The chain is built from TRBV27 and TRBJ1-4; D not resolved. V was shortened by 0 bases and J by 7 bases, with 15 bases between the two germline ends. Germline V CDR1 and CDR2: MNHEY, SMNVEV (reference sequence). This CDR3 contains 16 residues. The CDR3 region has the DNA TGTGCCAGCAGTTTATCGTTCGGGTGGATGAGTGAAAAACTGTTTTTT. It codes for CASSLSFGWMSEKLFF.

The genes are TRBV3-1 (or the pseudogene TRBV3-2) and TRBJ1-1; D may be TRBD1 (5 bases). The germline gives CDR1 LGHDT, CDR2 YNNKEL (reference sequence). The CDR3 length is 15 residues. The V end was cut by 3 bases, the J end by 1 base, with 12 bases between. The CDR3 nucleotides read TGTGCCAGCAGCCACCTCGGGGGGGGGAACACTGAAGCTTTCTTT. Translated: CASSHLGGGNTEAFF.

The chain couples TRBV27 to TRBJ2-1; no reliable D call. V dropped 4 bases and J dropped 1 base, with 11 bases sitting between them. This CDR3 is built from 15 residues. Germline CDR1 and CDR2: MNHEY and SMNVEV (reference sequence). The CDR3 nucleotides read TGTGCCAGCAGTTCCGCGACGAGGTCCTACAATGAGCAGTTCTTC. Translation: CASSSATRSYNEQFF.

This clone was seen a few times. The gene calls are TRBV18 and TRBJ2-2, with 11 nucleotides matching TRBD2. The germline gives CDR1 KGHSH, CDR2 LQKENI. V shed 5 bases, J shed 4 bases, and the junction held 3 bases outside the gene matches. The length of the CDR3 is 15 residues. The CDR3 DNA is TGTGCCAGCTCATCCGGGACTAGCGGCACCGGGGAGCTGTTTTTT. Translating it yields CASSSGTSGTGELFF.

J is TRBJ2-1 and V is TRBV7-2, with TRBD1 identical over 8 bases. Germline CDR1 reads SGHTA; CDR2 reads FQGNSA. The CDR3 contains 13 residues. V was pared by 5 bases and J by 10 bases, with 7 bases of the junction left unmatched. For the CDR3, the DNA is TGTGCCAGCAGCCGCAGGGGGCGAGCGGAGCAGTTCTTC. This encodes CASSRRGRAEQFF.